This T cell receptor beta chain was documented in a study of cytomegalovirus exposure and HLA in healthy donors. Overall study context: The 95 to 150 validation repertoires used the same platform as the roughly 670 first-cohort repertoires, a later analysis reported.

Trimming stripped 2 bases from V and 3 bases from J, with 26 bases between. The CDR3 is 19 amino acids. Findings and limits, study-wide: Most TCR sequences proved rare, with some public TCRs found in many donors.

Sequencing was performed with immunoSEQ multiplex PCR; in TCRdb, only in-frame clones are kept and a portion is missing. Of 100,000 to 150,000 clones in the sample, roughly 87% were seen once. This clone occurred once. Its antigen is undetermined. The V gene is TRBV5-3, the J gene TRBJ1-2; no firm D call. TRBV5-3 is designated an ORF whose function remains uncertain. This TCR was recovered from a woman under 30 in good health and CMV-seronegative. The sample was PBMCs. CDR3 nucleotides: TGTGCCAGAAGCTTTCACTTGGAGGATACCAAGTTCCCCGACTATGGCTACACCTTC. It encodes CARSFHLEDTKFPDYGYTF.